One T cell receptor (beta chain) is described in this entry. RNA transcripts served as template for amplifying TCR beta CDR3 sequences. First-round RT-PCR used HTBI primers; second-round multiplex PCR followed. TCRdb recomputed calls from the multiplex PCR reads with MiXCR, one row per CDR3 protein. In the table there are roughly 400,000 distinct CDR3 sequences, roughly 15% of which are singletons. The sample is drawn from a study of Graves' ophthalmopathy and Graves' hyperthyroidism. V shed 7 bases and J shed 0 bases, with 9 bases lying between them. This CDR3 spans 12 amino acids. CDR1 is SQVTM and CDR2 is ANQGSEA in the germline V gene.

Sequenced: peripheral blood. This chain uses TRBV29-1 with TRBJ1-1, with D maybe TRBD1 (5 bases). This receptor was identified in an adult woman with stable Graves' hyperthyroidism. CDR3 in DNA: TGCAGCGGAGACAGAATGAACACTGAAGCTTTCTTT. It codes for CSGDRMNTEAFF.